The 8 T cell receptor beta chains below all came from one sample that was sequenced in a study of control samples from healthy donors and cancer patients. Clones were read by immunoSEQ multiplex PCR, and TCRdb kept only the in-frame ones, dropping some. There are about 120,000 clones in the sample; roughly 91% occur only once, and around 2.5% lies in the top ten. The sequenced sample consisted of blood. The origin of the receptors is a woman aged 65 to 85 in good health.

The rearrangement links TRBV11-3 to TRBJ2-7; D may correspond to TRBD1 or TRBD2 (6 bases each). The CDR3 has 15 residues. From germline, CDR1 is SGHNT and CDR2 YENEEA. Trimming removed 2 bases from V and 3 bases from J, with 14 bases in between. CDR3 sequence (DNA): TGTGCCAGCAGCTTATTCGGGGGCGGATTCTACGAGCAGTACTTC. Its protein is CASSLFGGGFYEQYF.

In DNA, the CDR3 is TGTGCCAGCAGCTTAAGCTCCGATACGCAGTATTTT. It codes for CASSLSSDTQYF. V usage is TRBV7-3 and J usage is TRBJ2-3; the D is unclear. Trimming removed 1 base at V and 6 bases at J, with 5 bases between. The CDR3 has 12 residues. CDR1 and CDR2 from the germline V gene are SGHTA and FQGTGA.

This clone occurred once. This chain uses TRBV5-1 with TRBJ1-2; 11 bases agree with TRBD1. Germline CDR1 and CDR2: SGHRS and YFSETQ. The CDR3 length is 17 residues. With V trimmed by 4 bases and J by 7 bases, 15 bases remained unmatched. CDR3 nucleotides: TGCGCCAGCAGCGGACAGGGACAGGGGGAAAACGTTTTTGGCTACACCTTC. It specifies CASSGQGQGENVFGYTF.

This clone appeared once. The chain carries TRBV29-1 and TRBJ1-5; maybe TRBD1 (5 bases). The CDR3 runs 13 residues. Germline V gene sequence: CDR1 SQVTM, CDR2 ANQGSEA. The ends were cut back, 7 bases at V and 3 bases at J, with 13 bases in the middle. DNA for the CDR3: TGCAGCGCCCGGTGGGGGAACAATCAGCCCCAGCATTTT. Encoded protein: CSARWGNNQPQHF.

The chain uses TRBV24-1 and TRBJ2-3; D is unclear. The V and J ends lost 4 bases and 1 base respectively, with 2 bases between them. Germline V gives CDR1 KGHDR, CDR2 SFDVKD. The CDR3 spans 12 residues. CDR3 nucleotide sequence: TGTGCCACCAGTGACCGCACAGATACGCAGTATTTT. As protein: CATSDRTDTQYF.

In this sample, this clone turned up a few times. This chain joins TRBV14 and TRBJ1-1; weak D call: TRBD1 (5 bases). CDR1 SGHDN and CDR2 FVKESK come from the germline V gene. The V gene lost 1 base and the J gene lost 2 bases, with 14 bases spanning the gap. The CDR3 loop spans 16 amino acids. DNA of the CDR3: TGTGCCAGCAGCCAAGTTGCGTACAGGATTAACACTGAAGCTTTCTTT. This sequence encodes CASSQVAYRINTEAFF.

CDR3 region: CASSAGAGVYEQYF. CDR3 nucleotide sequence: TGTGCCAGCAGCGCGGGGGCGGGGGTTTACGAGCAGTACTTC. This rearrangement joins TRBV5-6 to TRBJ2-7; tentatively, D is TRBD2 (7 bases). V lost 4 bases and J lost 4, with 15 bases in between. From germline, CDR1 is SGHDT and CDR2 YYEEEE. The CDR3 totals 14 residues.

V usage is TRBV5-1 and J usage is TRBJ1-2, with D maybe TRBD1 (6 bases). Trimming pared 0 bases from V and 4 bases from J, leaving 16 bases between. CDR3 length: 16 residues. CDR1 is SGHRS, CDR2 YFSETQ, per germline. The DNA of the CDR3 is TGCGCCAGCAGCTTGGGGTTAGGACAGATGGGCTATGGCTACACCTTC. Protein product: CASSLGLGQMGYGYTF.